This is a list of T cell receptor beta chains from one sample in a study of OX40 agonist ivuxolimab in advanced cancers. The assay was immunoSEQ multiplex PCR, and TCRdb's table has in-frame clones only and misses some. Of 45,000 to 60,000 clones listed, around 77% are singletons. The source was CD4+ or CD8+ T cells sorted from blood, collected in a trial of the OX40 agonist ivuxolimab. The receptors come from an adult with an advanced solid tumor such as melanoma, head and neck, liver or kidney cancer. Both conserved end residues are part of each CDR3. D genes are given only for firm matches. Clone size appears in some rows only: once, few, many, or a class for an expanded clone.

j_call,clone_size,v_call,d_call,cdr3_aa,cdr3_nt
TRBJ2-7,once,TRBV6-5,.,CASWQGFYEQYF,TGTGCCAGCTGGCAGGGGTTTTACGAGCAGTACTTC
TRBJ2-1,.,TRBV12-5,TRBD2,CASGLGLADGEEQFF,TGTGCTAGTGGTTTGGGGCTAGCGGACGGGGAGGAGCAGTTCTTC
TRBJ1-2,few,TRBV9,TRBD1,CASSVAGGAYGYTF,TGTGCCAGCAGCGTCGCAGGGGGCGCCTATGGCTACACCTTC
TRBJ1-5,once,TRBV5-1,.,CASSLEGSQPQHF,TGCGCCAGCAGCTTGGAGGGGAGTCAGCCCCAGCATTTT
TRBJ1-2,.,TRBV28,.,CASSRWTDYGYTF,TGTGCCAGCAGTAGGTGGACGGACTATGGCTACACCTTC
TRBJ2-3,.,TRBV11-2,.,CASSFYSGPTDTQYF,TGTGCCAGCAGCTTTTACAGCGGCCCCACAGATACGCAGTATTTT
TRBJ1-4,.,TRBV2,TRBD1,CASSAGGIGEKLFF,TGTGCCAGCAGTGCAGGGGGAATAGGAGAAAAACTGTTTTTT
TRBJ2-2,.,TRBV12-2,.,CASRLELQGDTGELFF,TGTGCAAGTCGCTTAGAGCTACAGGGTGACACCGGGGAGCTGTTTTTT
TRBJ2-3,.,TRBV19,.,CASSIQRTNTDTQYF,TGTGCCAGTAGTATCCAGCGGACTAACACAGATACGCAGTATTTT
TRBJ2-1,.,TRBV11-3,TRBD2,CASSQSGSSYNEQFF,TGTGCCAGCAGCCAAAGCGGGAGCTCCTACAATGAGCAGTTCTTC
TRBJ2-5,.,TRBV4-1,TRBD2,CASSRLAQETQYF,TGCGCCAGCAGCCGACTAGCCCAAGAGACCCAGTACTTC
TRBJ2-3,.,TRBV14,.,CASSPNSILTDTQYF,TGTGCCAGCAGCCCCAATTCCATCCTCACAGATACGCAGTATTTT
TRBJ2-1,.,TRBV6-6,.,CASRLGRGNEQFF,TGTGCCAGCAGACTGGGGCGCGGCAATGAGCAGTTCTTC
TRBJ1-1,.,TRBV6-6,.,CASSYGGTEAFF,TGTGCCAGCAGTTACGGTGGGACTGAAGCTTTCTTT
TRBJ2-7,.,TRBV11-1,.,CATTGSHSYEQYF,TGTGCCACCACAGGGTCCCATTCCTACGAGCAGTACTTC
TRBJ2-3,.,TRBV15,TRBD2,CATSRTSGRARTSTDTQYF,TGTGCCACCAGCAGGACTAGCGGGAGGGCCCGAACTAGCACAGATACGCAGTATTTT
TRBJ2-1,.,TRBV7-8,TRBD1,CASSYRDRYNEQFF,TGTGCCAGCAGCTACCGGGACAGGTACAATGAGCAGTTCTTC
TRBJ1-2,.,TRBV28,.,CASSTDNYGYTF,TGTGCCAGCAGCACGGACAACTATGGCTACACCTTC
TRBJ2-7,once,TRBV19,.,CASSMRSGRNSYEQYF,TGTGCCAGTAGTATGCGGAGCGGAAGAAACTCCTACGAGCAGTACTTC
TRBJ1-1,.,TRBV6-6,TRBD1,CASEHRGDTEAFF,TGTGCCAGCGAGCACAGGGGGGACACTGAAGCTTTCTTT
TRBJ2-3,few,TRBV10-3,.,CAIRATDTQYF,TGTGCCATCAGAGCGACAGATACGCAGTATTTT
TRBJ1-5,.,TRBV29-1,.,CSVAPAPTTSQPQHF,TGCAGCGTTGCACCAGCGCCAACAACCAGTCAGCCCCAGCATTTT
TRBJ1-2,.,TRBV18,.,CASSPAGGSNYGYTF,TGTGCCAGCTCACCTGCGGGGGGATCTAACTATGGCTACACCTTC
TRBJ2-5,medium-sized,TRBV28,.,CASSRGPRGRRGETQYF,TGTGCCAGCAGCCGAGGGCCTCGGGGGCGCCGGGGGGAGACCCAGTACTTC
TRBJ2-4,.,TRBV28,TRBD2,CASSLLASGAKNIQYF,TGTGCCAGCAGTTTACTGGCTAGCGGGGCCAAAAACATTCAGTACTTC
TRBJ2-3,.,TRBV2,.,CASSVGTRGDTQYF,TGTGCCAGCAGTGTAGGCACCCGAGGTGATACGCAGTATTTT
TRBJ2-3,.,TRBV18,TRBD2,CASSPQRGSPGDTQYF,TGTGCCAGCTCACCACAACGCGGGAGCCCGGGGGATACGCAGTATTTT